The present entry profiles one TCR beta chain with its context. With iRepertoire HTBI primers and Arm-PCR of CDR3 regions, TCR beta libraries were built. One entry per CDR3 protein, called by TCRdb with MiXCR from the multiplex PCR reads. The sample records about 660,000 distinct CDR3 sequences, 25% to 30% being singletons. The data derive from a study of regulatory T cells in long-lasting Graves disease. In germline, CDR1 is MNHEY, CDR2 SMNVEV (reference sequence). Between the trimmed V and J ends, which lost 2 bases and 7 bases, there was a span of 17 bases. The length of the CDR3 is 15 residues. As to time point: persistent/refractory GD, antithyroid drugs over 5 years with positive TRAb. Extracted RNA from PBMCs served as the source of the TCR library.

This receptor was obtained from a female donor with Graves disease. The sample here was peripheral blood mononuclear cells (PBMCs), taken when the disease was refractory, from a patient treated with antithyroid drugs. The chain employs TRBV27 and TRBJ1-2, with a possible D match to TRBD1 (5 bases). The CDR3 sequence is CASSLGEMGLGGYTF. The CDR3 DNA reads TGTGCCAGCAGTTTAGGCGAGATGGGGCTGGGTGGCTACACCTTC.